This entry features one T cell receptor beta chain sequence. Its cognate antigen is unknown. The template was RNA from unsorted bulk tissue. The source of the sample is a study of tumor and adjacent non-tumor tissue in lung cancer. The wider study: The patients, roughly 10 men and roughly 5 women, were roughly 31 to 80 with stage I to III disease. Whole-study results and caveats: Significantly higher TCR diversity was found in tumor than normal lung. In normal lung, the top 100 clones were significantly more dominant than in tumor.

The V segment lost 11 bases and the J segment 4 bases; nucleotides outside the gene matches: 16. Germline V CDR1 and CDR2: MNHEY, SVGAGI. The CDR3 is made up of 15 amino acids. Three rounds of nested PCR, following a modified ARM-PCR protocol, produced the TCRbeta library. TCRdb reanalysed the multiplex PCR reads using MiXCR and keeps one entry per CDR3 protein. Of about 110,000 distinct CDR3 sequences listed, under 90% are singletons. This TCR was sampled from a man between 65 and 80 years old with non-small cell lung cancer. Sequenced material: lung tumor tissue. J is TRBJ2-7 and V is TRBV6-5; 8 positions match TRBD2. The CDR3 is CAVGSRLACSYEQYF. The CDR3 coding sequence is TGTGCCGTCGGAAGTAGACTAGCGTGTTCTTACGAGCAGTACTTC.